The rows below give T cell receptor beta chains drawn from one sample of a study of blood T cell repertoires in COVID-19. The protocol was immunoSEQ multiplex PCR, while the TCRdb copy is restricted to in-frame clones and leaves out a portion. Here the sample spans about 160,000 clones, approximately 86% being singletons. The sample consisted of peripheral blood. The origin of the receptors is a woman aged 60 to 75 who had recovered from COVID-19. CDR3s include the opening cysteine and the closing phenylalanine or tryptophan. The D gene is left open where the match is weak. Clone size is shown for a subset of rows, as once, few, many or a class of expanded clone.

d_call j_call v_call clone_size cdr3_aa cdr3_nt
TRBD2 TRBJ2-3 TRBV24-1 once CATSDPEGSGGAGTQYF TGTGCCACCAGTGACCCAGAGGGGAGCGGGGGGGCAGGGACGCAGTATTTT
NA TRBJ2-2 TRBV24-1 NA CATSDTVGTGELFF TGTGCCACCAGTGATACGGTCGGCACCGGGGAGCTGTTTTTT
NA TRBJ2-5 TRBV20-1 NA CCGAHQETQYF TGTTGCGGGGCGCACCAAGAGACCCAGTACTTC
NA TRBJ2-6 TRBV19 NA CARGEDLSGANVLTF TGTGCCAGGGGGGAGGACCTCTCTGGGGCCAACGTCCTGACTTTC
NA TRBJ1-4 TRBV7-9 NA CASSTPGRGGLFF TGTGCCAGCAGCACCCCCGGCCGGGGAGGACTGTTTTTT
TRBD2 TRBJ2-1 TRBV3-1/TRBV3-2 NA CASSHPGLPYNEQFF TGTGCCAGCAGTCATCCGGGACTACCTTACAATGAGCAGTTCTTC
TRBD2 TRBJ2-7 TRBV3-1/TRBV3-2 NA CASSPISGGYEQYF TGTGCCAGCAGCCCCATTAGCGGGGGCTACGAGCAGTACTTC
TRBD1 TRBJ2-7 TRBV30 NA CAWGTGVDYEQYF TGTGCCTGGGGGACAGGGGTTGACTACGAGCAGTACTTC
NA TRBJ1-5 TRBV2 once CASMSDSNQPQHF TGTGCCAGCATGAGCGATAGCAATCAGCCCCAGCATTTT
TRBD1 TRBJ2-7 TRBV7-9 NA CASSRQGVEQYF TGTGCCAGCAGCCGACAGGGAGTTGAGCAGTACTTC
NA TRBJ2-3 TRBV12-5 NA CASSRGDIRANTQYF TGTGCTAGTTCCCGTGGGGACATCCGTGCAAATACGCAGTATTTT
NA TRBJ1-5 TRBV7-6 once CASSLGPKTGLVQPQHF TGTGCCAGCAGCTTAGGCCCAAAAACAGGGTTGGTTCAGCCCCAGCATTTT
NA TRBJ2-7 TRBV5-6 once CASSPTGDEQYF TGTGCCAGCAGCCCGACAGGTGACGAGCAGTACTTC
NA TRBJ2-5 TRBV5-5 NA CASSRGKETQYF TGTGCCAGCAGCCGCGGGAAAGAGACCCAGTACTTC
NA TRBJ1-1 TRBV15 NA CATSRDQTEAFF TGTGCCACCAGCAGAGATCAGACTGAAGCTTTCTTT
NA TRBJ1-3 TRBV14 NA CASSQDSPGNTIYF TGTGCCAGCAGCCAGGACAGTCCTGGAAACACCATATATTTT
NA TRBJ2-7 TRBV4-1 NA CASSQASEYYEQYF TGCGCCAGCAGCCAAGCCTCAGAATACTACGAGCAGTACTTC
TRBD1 TRBJ1-1 TRBV28 NA CASRTGGYRTEAFF TGTGCCAGCAGAACAGGGGGCTATCGAACTGAAGCTTTCTTT
NA TRBJ1-1 TRBV18 once CASSPIGESEAFF TGTGCCAGCTCACCTATCGGGGAGTCTGAAGCTTTCTTT
TRBD1 TRBJ2-5 TRBV2 few CASSYRGHQETQYF TGTGCCAGCAGTTACAGGGGCCACCAAGAGACCCAGTACTTC
NA TRBJ2-7 TRBV6-1 NA CASSEDPGGSSYEQYF TGTGCCAGCAGTGAAGATCCCGGGGGAAGCTCCTACGAGCAGTACTTC
NA TRBJ1-2 TRBV6-5 NA CASSRTVNYGYTF TGTGCCAGCAGCAGAACCGTTAACTATGGCTACACCTTC
NA TRBJ2-2 TRBV12-1 once CASSFAPGFVRGGGTGELFF TGTGCCAGCAGCTTTGCGCCTGGATTTGTCCGGGGGGGCGGCACCGGGGAGCTGTTTTTT
TRBD1 TRBJ2-7 TRBV5-6 NA CASVQTGSEQYF TGTGCCAGCGTCCAGACAGGGAGCGAGCAGTACTTC
TRBD1 TRBJ1-5 TRBV5-8 NA CASSRTGGLNQPQHF TGTGCCAGCAGCAGGACAGGGGGTCTCAATCAGCCCCAGCATTTT
TRBD1 TRBJ1-5 TRBV2 NA CASRGTGAAQPQHF TGTGCCAGCAGAGGGACAGGGGCGGCCCAGCCCCAGCATTTT
NA TRBJ1-1 TRBV28 NA CASSLSPGQNTEAFF TGTGCCAGCAGTTTATCCCCGGGACAGAACACTGAAGCTTTCTTT
NA TRBJ1-2 TRBV7-9 NA CASSWDQIRDGYTF TGTGCCAGCAGCTGGGATCAAATCAGGGATGGCTACACCTTC
NA TRBJ1-6 TRBV7-2 once CAIMLPPGVNSPLHF TGTGCCATCATGCTCCCACCAGGGGTGAATTCACCCCTCCACTTT
TRBD1 TRBJ1-3 TRBV11-2 few CASSTGGQGSGNTIYF TGTGCCAGCAGCACAGGAGGACAGGGCTCTGGAAACACCATATATTTT
NA TRBJ2-2 TRBV25-1 NA CASSTRSGTPNTGELFF TGTGCCAGCAGTACACGTTCCGGGACTCCGAACACCGGGGAGCTGTTTTTT
NA TRBJ1-5 TRBV19 NA CASSIQGTSNQPQHF TGTGCCAGTAGTATACAGGGGACGAGCAATCAGCCCCAGCATTTT
NA TRBJ2-7 TRBV12-3/TRBV12-4 once CASSLLGAEQYF TGTGCCAGCAGCTTGCTAGGGGCCGAGCAGTACTTC
TRBD1 TRBJ1-2 TRBV28 NA CASSLYTGTGGVYGYTF TGTGCCAGCAGTTTATATACCGGGACAGGGGGAGTCTATGGCTACACCTTC
TRBD2 TRBJ2-5 TRBV28 NA CASSLWGGELQETQYF TGTGCCAGCAGTTTATGGGGGGGGGAACTCCAAGAGACCCAGTACTTC
TRBD1 TRBJ1-3 TRBV6-1 NA CASSEATGGSGNTIYF TGTGCCAGCAGTGAAGCCACAGGGGGCTCTGGAAACACCATATATTTT
TRBD1 TRBJ1-1 TRBV2 once CASIIQGSGTEAFF TGTGCCAGCATAATACAGGGGTCGGGCACTGAAGCTTTCTTT
NA TRBJ2-5 TRBV19 NA CASSPGQFHQETQYF TGTGCCAGTAGTCCCGGACAGTTTCACCAAGAGACCCAGTACTTC
TRBD1 TRBJ2-3 TRBV2 NA CASNPDRGGADTQYF TGTGCCAGCAACCCGGACAGGGGTGGGGCAGATACGCAGTATTTT
NA TRBJ2-2 TRBV11-3 NA CASSPGQNTGELFF TGTGCCAGCAGCCCGGGACAGAACACCGGGGAGCTGTTTTTT
NA TRBJ1-2 TRBV28 NA CASRDSAGRANYGYTF TGTGCCAGCAGAGATTCGGCAGGCCGAGCTAACTATGGCTACACCTTC
NA TRBJ1-1 TRBV12-3/TRBV12-4 NA CASSGGGNTEAFF TGTGCCAGCAGTGGGGGGGGAAACACTGAAGCTTTCTTT
NA TRBJ2-3 TRBV6-5 NA CASSYSVGLEDTQYF TGTGCCAGCAGTTACAGCGTGGGGCTGGAAGATACGCAGTATTTT
TRBD1 TRBJ1-5 TRBV29-1 NA CSGGQGRDQPQHF TGCAGCGGGGGACAGGGGCGGGATCAGCCCCAGCATTTT
NA TRBJ2-2 TRBV21-1 once CASSKSPTHTGELFF TGTGCCAGCAGCAAAAGTCCTACTCACACCGGGGAGCTGTTTTTT
TRBD1 TRBJ1-4 TRBV7-9 NA CASSFGQGASNNEKLFF TGTGCCAGCAGCTTCGGACAGGGGGCGTCCAATAATGAAAAACTGTTTTTT
NA TRBJ1-5 TRBV5-8 NA CASSLDGWRGQPQHF TGTGCCAGCAGCTTGGATGGCTGGAGAGGCCAGCCCCAGCATTTT
NA TRBJ2-2 TRBV5-1 NA CASSLALNTGELFF TGCGCCAGCAGCTTGGCCCTTAACACCGGGGAGCTGTTTTTT
TRBD2 TRBJ2-1 TRBV5-1 once CASTLTSGGTPSSYNEQFF TGCGCCAGCACCTTGACTAGCGGGGGTACCCCGAGCTCCTACAATGAGCAGTTCTTC
TRBD1 TRBJ1-2 TRBV7-4 NA CASSALGSGQLSGGYGYTF TGTGCCAGCAGCGCCTTGGGGTCGGGACAGCTTTCTGGGGGGTATGGCTACACCTTC
TRBD1 TRBJ1-5 TRBV18 NA CASSLGTGGYQPQHF TGTGCCAGCTCACTAGGGACAGGGGGCTATCAGCCCCAGCATTTT
TRBD1 TRBJ2-7 TRBV5-1 few CASSLAGTEYNEQYF TGCGCCAGCAGCTTGGCCGGGACAGAGTATAACGAGCAGTACTTC
NA TRBJ1-6 TRBV28 few CASSFFEQGGWNSPLHF TGTGCCAGCAGTTTCTTCGAACAGGGCGGGTGGAATTCACCCCTCCACTTT
TRBD2 TRBJ2-5 TRBV19 NA CASNGGAVWETQYF TGTGCCAGTAACGGGGGGGCCGTATGGGAGACCCAGTACTTC